The rows below give T cell receptor beta chains drawn from one sample of a study of cytomegalovirus exposure and HLA in healthy donors. Measured with immunoSEQ multiplex PCR; TCRdb has only the in-frame clones, and not every one. The sample holds fewer than 350,000 clones, 88% seen once. Sequencing was performed on PBMCs. The receptors come from a woman between 18 and 29 years old in good health and CMV-seronegative. The CDR3 runs from the conserved cysteine through the conserved F or W. Fields, in order: D gene, J gene, V gene, CDR3 length, CDR3 DNA, CDR3 protein. The D gene is left open where the match is weak.

d_call: .
j_call: TRBJ1-3
v_call: TRBV4-1
cdr3_length: 20
cdr3_nt: TGCGCCAGCAGCCAAGATTCTCTTACTTGGCAGGGCGTTGCGGGAAACACCATATATTTT
cdr3_aa: CASSQDSLTWQGVAGNTIYF

d_call: TRBD1
j_call: TRBJ2-7
v_call: TRBV5-6
cdr3_length: 14
cdr3_nt: TGTGCCAGCAGCTTGGGGCAGGGGGCCTACGAGCAGTACTTC
cdr3_aa: CASSLGQGAYEQYF

d_call: .
j_call: TRBJ1-2
v_call: TRBV5-1
cdr3_length: 15
cdr3_nt: TGCGCCAGCAGCTCCGATACCGGACAGTACTATGGCTACACCTTC
cdr3_aa: CASSSDTGQYYGYTF

d_call: TRBD2
j_call: TRBJ2-1
v_call: TRBV7-9
cdr3_length: 16
cdr3_nt: TGTGCCAGCAGCCCCCGGGGACTAGCGCTGTACAATGAGCAGTTCTTC
cdr3_aa: CASSPRGLALYNEQFF

d_call: .
j_call: TRBJ1-1
v_call: TRBV5-1
cdr3_length: 11
cdr3_nt: TGCGCCAGCAGCTTGGGCGTGATAGCTTTCTTT
cdr3_aa: CASSLGVIAFF

d_call: .
j_call: TRBJ2-3
v_call: TRBV28
cdr3_length: 11
cdr3_nt: TGTGCCAGCAGTTTTTCGCAGATTTGGTATTTT
cdr3_aa: CASSFSQIWYF

d_call: TRBD1
j_call: TRBJ2-1
v_call: TRBV15
cdr3_length: 17
cdr3_nt: TGTGCCACCAGCAGATTCCGGGGACAGGGGACGTACAATGAGCAGTTCTTC
cdr3_aa: CATSRFRGQGTYNEQFF

d_call: .
j_call: TRBJ1-3
v_call: TRBV4-1
cdr3_length: 16
cdr3_nt: TGCGCCAGCAGAGCCACAGGTCCAAGCTCTGGAAACACCATATATTTT
cdr3_aa: CASRATGPSSGNTIYF

d_call: .
j_call: TRBJ2-7
v_call: TRBV20-1
cdr3_length: 11
cdr3_nt: TGCAGTGCTAGGGGGGACTCAGTAAAGTACTTC
cdr3_aa: CSARGDSVKYF

d_call: .
j_call: TRBJ2-7
v_call: TRBV27
cdr3_length: 14
cdr3_nt: TGTGCCAGCAGTTTAATCGGGGACAATGCTCGGCAGTACTTC
cdr3_aa: CASSLIGDNARQYF

d_call: TRBD1
j_call: TRBJ1-2
v_call: TRBV9
cdr3_length: 15
cdr3_nt: TGTGCCAGCAGCATCCGGGGACAGGGGGGCTATGGCTACACCTTC
cdr3_aa: CASSIRGQGGYGYTF